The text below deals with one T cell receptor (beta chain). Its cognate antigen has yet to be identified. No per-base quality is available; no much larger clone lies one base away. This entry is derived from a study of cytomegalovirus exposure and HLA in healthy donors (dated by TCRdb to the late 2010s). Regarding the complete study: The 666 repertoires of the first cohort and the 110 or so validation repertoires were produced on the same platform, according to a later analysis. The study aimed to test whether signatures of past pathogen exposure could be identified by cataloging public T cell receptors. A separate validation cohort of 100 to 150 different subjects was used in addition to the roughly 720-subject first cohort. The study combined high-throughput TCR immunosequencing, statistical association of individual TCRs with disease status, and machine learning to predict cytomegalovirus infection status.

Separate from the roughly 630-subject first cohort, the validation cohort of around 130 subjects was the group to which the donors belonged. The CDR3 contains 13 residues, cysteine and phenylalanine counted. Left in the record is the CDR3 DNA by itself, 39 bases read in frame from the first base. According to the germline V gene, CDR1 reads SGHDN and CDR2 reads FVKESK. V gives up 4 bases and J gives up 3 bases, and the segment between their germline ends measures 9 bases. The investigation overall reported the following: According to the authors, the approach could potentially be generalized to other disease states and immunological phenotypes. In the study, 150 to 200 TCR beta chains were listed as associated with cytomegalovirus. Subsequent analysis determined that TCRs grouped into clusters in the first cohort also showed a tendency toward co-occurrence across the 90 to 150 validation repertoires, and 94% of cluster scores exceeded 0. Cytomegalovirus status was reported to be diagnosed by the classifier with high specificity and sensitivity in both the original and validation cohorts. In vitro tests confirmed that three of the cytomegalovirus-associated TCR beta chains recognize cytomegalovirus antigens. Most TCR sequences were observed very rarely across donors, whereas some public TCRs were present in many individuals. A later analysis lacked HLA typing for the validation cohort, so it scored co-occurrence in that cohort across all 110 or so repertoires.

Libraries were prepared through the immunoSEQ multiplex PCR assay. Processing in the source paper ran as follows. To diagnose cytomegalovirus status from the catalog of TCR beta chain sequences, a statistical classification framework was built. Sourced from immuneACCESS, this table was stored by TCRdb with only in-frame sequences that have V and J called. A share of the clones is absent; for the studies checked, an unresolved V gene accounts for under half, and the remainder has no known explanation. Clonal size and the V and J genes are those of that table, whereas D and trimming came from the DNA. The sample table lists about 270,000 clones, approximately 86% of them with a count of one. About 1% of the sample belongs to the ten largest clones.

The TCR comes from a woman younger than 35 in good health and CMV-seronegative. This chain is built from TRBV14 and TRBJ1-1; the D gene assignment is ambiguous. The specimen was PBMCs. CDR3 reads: CASSLARDTEAFF. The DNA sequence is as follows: TGTGCCAGCAGCCTCGCGAGGGACACTGAAGCTTTCTTT.